The 16 T cell receptor beta chains in this list originate from one sample, sequenced in a study of Tregs in tolerant kidney transplant recipients. Generated by immunoSEQ multiplex PCR, the TCRdb table keeps only in-frame clones and is missing some. The table lists around 86,000 clones, roughly 90% of them singletons. The nonmyeloablative bone marrow transplants came from related graft donors, with transient mixed chimerism. The source material was CD4+ T cells from blood (PBMCs), sampled 24 months after the transplant. All receptors derive from a human patient who received a combined kidney and bone marrow transplant. Some T cells may trace back to the graft donor.

The J gene is TRBJ2-7, the V gene TRBV18; TRBD1 might be the D (5 bases). CDR1 and CDR2 from the germline V gene are KGHSH and LQKENI. Trimming removed 1 base from V and 3 bases from J, with 7 bases in between. There are 13 residues in the CDR3. CDR3 DNA sequence: TGTGCCAGCTCACCACGGGGCCGCTACGAGCAGTACTTC. Translation gives CASSPRGRYEQYF.

The count of this clone is one. The rearrangement links TRBV5-4 to TRBJ1-1; no clear D gene. The CDR3 has 15 residues. V lost 4 bases to trimming and J lost 13 bases, with 26 bases between them. Germline CDR1 SGHNT, CDR2 YYREEE (reference sequence). CDR3 DNA: TGTGCCAGCAGCCCGAAAGCCCACTCGATCGGTACCGTTTTCTTT. Amino acid sequence: CASSPKAHSIGTVFF.

This rearrangement joins TRBV29-1 to TRBJ2-3, with D possibly TRBD2 on 5 matching bases. Germline CDR1 is SQVTM and CDR2 is ANQGSEA. The CDR3 has 13 amino acids. The V gene lost 0 bases and the J gene lost 4 bases, with 8 bases spanning the gap. The CDR3 is CSVEDQRADTQYF. CDR3 DNA: TGCAGCGTTGAAGATCAGAGGGCAGATACGCAGTATTTT.

The chain carries TRBV18 and TRBJ2-7; 8 bases are a match to TRBD2. CDR3 size: 15 residues. Looked up from germline, CDR1 is KGHSH and CDR2 is LQKENI. V dropped 3 bases and J dropped 0; count of bases not matched to a gene: 4. CDR3 nucleotides: TGTGCCAGCTCACCGCCTAGCGGGTCCTCCTACGAGCAGTACTTC. Translation: CASSPPSGSSYEQYF.

J is TRBJ2-7 and V is TRBV2; 9 nucleotides match TRBD1. CDR1 is SNHLY and CDR2 is FYNNEI in the germline V gene. J lost 2 bases, V lost 5 bases, and 1 base had no gene match. This CDR3 region has 13 residues. The CDR3: CASSRTGAYEQYF. In DNA form, the CDR3 reads TGTGCCAGCAGTCGGACAGGGGCCTACGAGCAGTACTTC. Together with reference TRBV2 and TRBJ2-7, the CDR3 gives the full variable domain: EPEVTQTPSHQVTQMGQEVILRCVPISNHLYFYWYRQILGQKVEFLVSFYNNEISEKSEIFDDQFSVERPDGSNFTLKIRSTKLEDSAMYFCASSRTGAYEQYFGPGTRLTVT.

The chain links TRBV18 to TRBJ2-7, with 7 nucleotides matching TRBD1. The CDR3 is 14 amino acids. V dropped 6 bases and J dropped 4; count of bases not matched to a gene: 9. Per the germline V gene, CDR1 is KGHSH and CDR2 is LQKENI. The CDR3 loop reads CASSIGQALYEQYF. In DNA form, the CDR3 reads TGTGCCAGCTCCATCGGACAGGCGCTATACGAGCAGTACTTC. Variable domain in full (rest from reference TRBV18 and TRBJ2-7): NAGVMQNPRHLVRRRGQEARLRCSPMKGHSHVYWYRQLPEEGLKFMVYLQKENIIDESGMPKERFSAEFPKEGPSILRIQQVVRGDSAAYFCASSIGQALYEQYFGPGTRLTVT.

Written as DNA, the CDR3 is TGTGCCAGTAGTACGGGACTAGCGGGAGCGGGTTACGAGCAGTACTTC. Translating it yields CASSTGLAGAGYEQYF. The genes are TRBV19 and TRBJ2-5; 14 nucleotides agree with TRBD2. TRBJ2-7 explains the end of the DNA better; the J call may be wrong. CDR1 LNHDA and CDR2 SQIVND come from the germline V gene (reference sequence). CDR3 size: 16 residues.

The chain couples TRBV25-1 to TRBJ2-1; TRBD1 matches at 8 bases. CDR3 length: 15 amino acids. CDR1 is MGHDK, CDR2 SYGVNS, per germline. V was pared by 3 bases and J by 4 bases, with 5 bases of the junction left unmatched. This chain's CDR3 is CASSDRDRRYNEQFF. The CDR3, as DNA: TGTGCCAGCAGTGACCGGGACAGGAGGTACAATGAGCAGTTCTTC.

The V call is TRBV2, the J call TRBJ2-7; the D gene is possibly TRBD1 (6 bases). V shed 3 bases and J shed 1 base, with 10 bases lying between them. The CDR3 sequence is 14 residues long. Germline V lookup: CDR1 SNHLY, CDR2 FYNNEI. In DNA form, the CDR3 reads TGTGCCAGCAGTGAGCAGGGGACGTCCTACGAGCAGTACTTC. Protein: CASSEQGTSYEQYF.

The chain uses TRBV11-2 and TRBJ2-1; 13 nucleotides match TRBD2. This CDR3 is 17 amino acids long. V shed 5 bases and J 3 bases; nucleotides not matched to a gene: 7. The V gene's germline CDR1 is SGHAT and CDR2 FQNNGV. The CDR3 reads CASSKLAGGPHYNEQFF. The CDR3 coding sequence is TGTGCCAGCAGCAAACTAGCGGGAGGGCCCCACTACAATGAGCAGTTCTTC.

The chain uses TRBV6-1 and TRBJ1-4, with D possibly TRBD1 on 5 matching bases. Looked up from germline, CDR1 is MNHNS and CDR2 is SASEGT. The V end was cut by 6 bases, the J end by 3 bases, with 14 bases between. The CDR3 is 15 residues long. The CDR3 DNA is TGTGCCAGCAGACCACGGGGGGGACCTAATGAAAAACTGTTTTTT. Its translation is CASRPRGGPNEKLFF.

The gene calls are TRBV28 and TRBJ2-1; 11 bases align to TRBD2. V dropped 2 bases and J dropped 8; count of bases not matched to a gene: 11. Germline assignment: CDR1 MDHEN and CDR2 SYDVKM. This CDR3 comprises 17 residues. CDR3 bases: TGTGCCAGCAGTTTACTTGTAGCTAGCGGGGGGATCCATGAGCAGTTCTTC. As protein: CASSLLVASGGIHEQFF. Full variable domain (missing parts from reference TRBV28 and TRBJ2-1): DVKVTQSSRYLVKRTGEKVFLECVQDMDHENMFWYRQDPGLGLRLIYFSYDVKMKEKGDIPEGYSVSREKKERFSLILESASTNQTSMYLCASSLLVASGGIHEQFFGPGTRLTVL.

The rearrangement links TRBV7-9 to TRBJ2-3; possible D gene TRBD2, 6 bases. Trimming left V 7 bases short and J 5 bases short, with 16 bases between. This CDR3 is 14 amino acids long. Germline values: CDR1 SEHNR, CDR2 FQNEAQ (reference sequence). The CDR3 loop is CASTSSTSVDTQYF. CDR3 DNA sequence: TGTGCCAGCACCTCCTCGACTAGTGTAGATACGCAGTATTTT.

J is TRBJ2-1 and V is TRBV4-1; 10 nucleotides line up with TRBD2. The germline gives CDR1 MGHRA, CDR2 YSYEKL. The J segment lost 3 bases and the V segment lost 0 bases, leaving 2 bases of the junction unmatched. This CDR3 is 16 amino acids long. The CDR3: CASSQDSGGNYNEQFF. In nucleotides, the CDR3 is TGCGCCAGCAGCCAAGATAGCGGGGGGAACTACAATGAGCAGTTCTTC.

The chain is built from TRBV19 and TRBJ1-3; D may be TRBD1 (6 bases). V dropped 6 bases and J dropped 3 bases, with 18 bases sitting between them. The V gene's germline CDR1 is LNHDA and CDR2 SQIVND (reference sequence). The CDR3 has 16 amino acids. Here the CDR3 reads CASSPILTGNGNTIYF. Here the CDR3 DNA reads TGTGCCAGTAGCCCTATCCTTACAGGGAATGGAAACACCATATATTTT.

The J gene is TRBJ2-2, the V gene TRBV11-3; 14 nucleotides agree with TRBD2. J lost 1 base, V lost 4 bases, and 8 bases had no gene match. This CDR3 region has 19 residues. CDR1 and CDR2 (germline): SGHNT, YENEEA. This CDR3 is CASSWPWTSGRRNTGELFF. CDR3 nucleotides: TGTGCCAGCAGCTGGCCTTGGACTAGCGGGAGGAGGAACACCGGGGAGCTGTTTTTT.